Listed below are T cell receptor beta chains from one sample, sequenced in a study of blood T cell repertoires in COVID-19. Repertoires were generated with immunoSEQ multiplex PCR, while TCRdb's copy carries only in-frame clones and drops some. The data show 100,000 to 150,000 clones, roughly 79% seen once. Sequencing was done on a sample of peripheral blood. All receptors derive from a man between 70 and 80 years old with acute or convalescent COVID-19. Each CDR3 is given with its conserved first and last residue. The D gene is left open where the match is weak. Rows may omit the clone size; those that give it use once, few, many or a size class.

V	D	J	size	DNA	CDR3
TRBV6-5	-	TRBJ1-1	-	TGTGCCAGCAGGGGCCAAACGGCGAACACTGAAGCTTTCTTT	CASRGQTANTEAFF
TRBV5-6	-	TRBJ1-1	-	TGTGCCAGCAGCCTGGCGACAATTTGGTCTGAAGCTTTCTTT	CASSLATIWSEAFF
TRBV27	TRBD1	TRBJ2-4	-	TGTGCCAGCGGGACAGGGGGCTTAGCCAAAAACATTCAGTACTTC	CASGTGGLAKNIQYF
TRBV4-3	TRBD2	TRBJ2-3	-	TGCGCCAGCAGCCAAATGGTAGGAGCGGGGGGGACTAGCACAGATACGCAGTATTTT	CASSQMVGAGGTSTDTQYF
TRBV5-1	TRBD2	TRBJ2-1	-	TGCGCCAGCAGCTTGACTAGCGGGTCCTACAATGAGCAGTTCTTC	CASSLTSGSYNEQFF
TRBV19	TRBD1	TRBJ1-1	-	TGTGCCAGTAGTCCTGGACAGGGCGAAGGAACTGAAGCTTTCTTT	CASSPGQGEGTEAFF
TRBV19	TRBD1	TRBJ1-2	-	TGTGCCAGTAGTATATCCGCCGGGACAGGGTATGGCTACACCTTC	CASSISAGTGYGYTF
TRBV18	TRBD2	TRBJ2-2	-	TGTGCCAGCTCACCGCTCCTTCTAGCGGGGACCGGGGAGCTGTTTTTT	CASSPLLLAGTGELFF
TRBV6-2/TRBV6-3	-	TRBJ2-1	few	TGTGCCAGCAGTTATTGGGACAACTCGTACAATGAGCAGTTCTTC	CASSYWDNSYNEQFF
TRBV7-2	TRBD2	TRBJ2-1	-	TGTGCCAGCAGCCCGACTAGCGGGGGCGGAGGGGAGCAGTTCTTC	CASSPTSGGGGEQFF
TRBV19	TRBD1	TRBJ1-4	-	TGTGCCAGTAGAGCGACAGGGGGCGGTGAAAAACTGTTTTTT	CASRATGGGEKLFF
TRBV7-9	-	TRBJ2-5	-	TGTGCCAGCAGCTTGGCAGGGAACTGGGAGACCCAGTACTTC	CASSLAGNWETQYF
TRBV5-1	-	TRBJ1-4	-	TGCGCCAGCAGCCCGGGTTCCGCAACTAATGAAAAACTGTTTTTT	CASSPGSATNEKLFF
TRBV30	-	TRBJ1-5	once	TGTGCCTGGGGTAAACCAGGGGTAGGGGCCCAGCATTTT	CAWGKPGVGAQHF
TRBV19	-	TRBJ2-7	-	TGTGCCAGTAGTATTCAGAGGGACAACGAGCAGTACTTC	CASSIQRDNEQYF
TRBV19	TRBD2	TRBJ2-1	few	TGTGCCAGTAGTGCCCTCTCGGGGGGCTCCTACAATGAGCAGTTCTTC	CASSALSGGSYNEQFF